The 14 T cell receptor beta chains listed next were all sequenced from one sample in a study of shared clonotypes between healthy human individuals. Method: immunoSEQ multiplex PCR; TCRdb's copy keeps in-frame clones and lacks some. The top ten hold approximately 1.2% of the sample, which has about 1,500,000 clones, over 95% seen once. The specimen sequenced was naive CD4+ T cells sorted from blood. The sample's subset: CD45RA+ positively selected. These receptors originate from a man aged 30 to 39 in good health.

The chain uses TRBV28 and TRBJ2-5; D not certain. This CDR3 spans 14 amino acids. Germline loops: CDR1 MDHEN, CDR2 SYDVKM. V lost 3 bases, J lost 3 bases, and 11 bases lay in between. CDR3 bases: TGTGCCAGCAGTTTCACTCCAACTAAAGAGACCCAGTACTTC. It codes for CASSFTPTKETQYF.

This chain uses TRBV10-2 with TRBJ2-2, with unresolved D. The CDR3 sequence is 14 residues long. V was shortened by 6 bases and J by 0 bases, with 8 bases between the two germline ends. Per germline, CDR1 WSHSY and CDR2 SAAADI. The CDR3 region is CASRRQTNTGELFF. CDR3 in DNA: TGCGCCAGCAGACGGCAGACGAACACCGGGGAGCTGTTTTTT.

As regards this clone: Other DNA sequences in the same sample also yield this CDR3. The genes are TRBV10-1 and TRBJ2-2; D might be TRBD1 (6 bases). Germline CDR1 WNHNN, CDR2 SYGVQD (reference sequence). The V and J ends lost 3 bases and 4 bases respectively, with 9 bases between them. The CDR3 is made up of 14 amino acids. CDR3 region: CASSERGGTGELFF. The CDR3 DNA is TGCGCCAGCAGTGAACGAGGGGGCACCGGGGAGCTGTTTTTT.

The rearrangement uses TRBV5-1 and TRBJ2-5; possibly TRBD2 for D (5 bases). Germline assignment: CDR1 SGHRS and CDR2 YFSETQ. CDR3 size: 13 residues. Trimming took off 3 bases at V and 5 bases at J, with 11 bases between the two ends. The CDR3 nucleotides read TGCGCCAGCAGCTCGGACTGGGAGGAGACCCAGTACTTC. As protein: CASSSDWEETQYF. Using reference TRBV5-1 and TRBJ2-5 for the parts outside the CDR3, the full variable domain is KAGVTQTPRYLIKTRGQQVTLSCSPISGHRSVSWYQQTPGQGLQFLFEYFSETQRNKGNFPGRFSGRQFSNSRSEMNVSTLELGDSALYLCASSSDWEETQYFGPGTRLLVL.

The CDR3 sequence is CASSGTGGRLGGQETQYF. For the CDR3, the DNA is TGTGCCAGCAGCGGGACAGGGGGCCGGCTCGGAGGACAAGAGACCCAGTACTTC. The chain uses TRBV9 and TRBJ2-5; TRBD1 aligns across 11 bases. Germline lookup yields CDR1 SGDLS and CDR2 YYNGEE. CDR3 length: 18 amino acids. V was pared by 3 bases and J by 2 bases, with 12 bases of the junction left unmatched.

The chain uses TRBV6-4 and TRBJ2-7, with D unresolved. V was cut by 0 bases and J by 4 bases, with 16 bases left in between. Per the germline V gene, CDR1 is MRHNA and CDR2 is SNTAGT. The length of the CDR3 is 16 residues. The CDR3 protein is CASSDSSRLVGYEQYF. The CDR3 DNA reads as TGTGCCAGCAGTGACTCGTCCAGGTTAGTTGGGTACGAGCAGTACTTC.

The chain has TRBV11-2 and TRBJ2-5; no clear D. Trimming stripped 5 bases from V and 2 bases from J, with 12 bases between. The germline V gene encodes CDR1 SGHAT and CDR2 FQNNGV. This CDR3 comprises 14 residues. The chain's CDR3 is CASSPSIRQETQYF. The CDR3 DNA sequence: TGTGCCAGCAGCCCATCGATCAGGCAAGAGACCCAGTACTTC.

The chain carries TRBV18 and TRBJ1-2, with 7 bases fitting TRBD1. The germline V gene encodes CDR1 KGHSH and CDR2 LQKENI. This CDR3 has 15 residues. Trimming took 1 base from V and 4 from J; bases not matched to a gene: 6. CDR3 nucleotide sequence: TGTGCCAGCTCACCACGACAGGGACTTGTCTATGGCTACACCTTC. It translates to CASSPRQGLVYGYTF.

CDR3 sequence (DNA): TGTGCCAGCAGTGACGCGCGGGGCACAGATACGCAGTATTTT. Encoded protein: CASSDARGTDTQYF. The chain combines TRBV2 with TRBJ2-3; a possible D gene is TRBD2 (5 bases). The V gene's germline CDR1 is SNHLY and CDR2 FYNNEI. The CDR3 is 14 amino acids. V was pared by 3 bases and J by 1 base, with 8 bases between.

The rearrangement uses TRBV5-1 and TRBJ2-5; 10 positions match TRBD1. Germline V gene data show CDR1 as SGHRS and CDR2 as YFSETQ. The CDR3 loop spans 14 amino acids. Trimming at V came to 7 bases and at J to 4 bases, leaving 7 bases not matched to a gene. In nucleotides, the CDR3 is TGCGCCAGCGGCCCGGGACAGGGGCGAGAGACCCAGTACTTC. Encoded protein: CASGPGQGRETQYF.

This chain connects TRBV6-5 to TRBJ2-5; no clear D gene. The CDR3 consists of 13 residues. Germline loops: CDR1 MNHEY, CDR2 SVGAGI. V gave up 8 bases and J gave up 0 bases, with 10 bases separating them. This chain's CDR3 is CASGDGYQETQYF. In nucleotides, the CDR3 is TGTGCCAGCGGGGATGGCTACCAAGAGACCCAGTACTTC.

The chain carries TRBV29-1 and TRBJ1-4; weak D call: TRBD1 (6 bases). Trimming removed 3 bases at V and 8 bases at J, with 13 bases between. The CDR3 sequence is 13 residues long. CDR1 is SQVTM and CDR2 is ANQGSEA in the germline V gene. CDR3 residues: CSVEFGRGEKLFF. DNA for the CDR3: TGCAGCGTTGAGTTTGGGAGGGGGGAAAAACTGTTTTTT. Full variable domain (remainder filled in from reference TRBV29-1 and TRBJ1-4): SAVISQKPSRDICQRGTSLTIQCQVDSQVTMMFWYRQQPGQSLTLIATANQGSEATYESGFVIDKFPISRPNLTFSTLTVSNMSPEDSSIYLCSVEFGRGEKLFFGSGTQLSVL.

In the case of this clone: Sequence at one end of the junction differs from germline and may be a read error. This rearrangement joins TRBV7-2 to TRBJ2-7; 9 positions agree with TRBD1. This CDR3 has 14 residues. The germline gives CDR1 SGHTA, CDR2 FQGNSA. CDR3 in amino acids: CASLRRDRERSRPF. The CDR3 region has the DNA TGTGCCAGCCTAAGGAGGGACAGGGAACGGTCTCGTCCCTTC.

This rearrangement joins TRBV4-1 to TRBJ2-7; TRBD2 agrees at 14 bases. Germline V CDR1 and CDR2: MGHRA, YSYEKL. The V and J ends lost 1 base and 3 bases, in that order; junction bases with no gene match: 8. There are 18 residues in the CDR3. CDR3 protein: CASSQGLAGGLGNYEQYF. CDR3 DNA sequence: TGCGCCAGCAGCCAAGGACTAGCGGGAGGGCTAGGGAACTACGAGCAGTACTTC.